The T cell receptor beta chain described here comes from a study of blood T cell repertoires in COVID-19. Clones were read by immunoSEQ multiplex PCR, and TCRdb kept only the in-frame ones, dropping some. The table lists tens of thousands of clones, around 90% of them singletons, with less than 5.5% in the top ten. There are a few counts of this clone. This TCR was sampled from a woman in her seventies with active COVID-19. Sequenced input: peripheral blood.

The CDR3 sequence: CASSLPALGYEQYF. CDR3 coding DNA: TGTGCCAGCAGCTTGCCTGCCCTCGGCTACGAGCAGTACTTC. The chain carries TRBV5-6 and TRBJ2-7; D gene uncertain. The CDR3 is 14 residues long. CDR1 is SGHDT and CDR2 is YYEEEE in the germline V gene. The V end lost 1 base, the J end lost 3 bases, and 11 bases lay between the germline ends.